This entry lists 9 T cell receptor beta chains sequenced from one sample in a study of T cell responses to AZD1222 COVID-19 vaccine. Sequenced by immunoSEQ multiplex PCR; TCRdb stores in-frame clones only, minus some. The profile shows over 150,000 clones, 80% to 95% of them singletons. Material: peripheral blood, obtained on day 0 of AZD1222 vaccination. Every receptor here comes from an adult in good health.

The chain is built from TRBV6-1 and TRBJ1-1; no reliable D call. CDR3 length: 14 amino acids. Germline-derived CDR1 and CDR2 are MNHNS and SASEGT. The V and J ends lost 2 bases and 0 bases respectively, with 7 bases between them. As DNA, the CDR3 is TGTGCCAGCAGTGAAAGCTGGATGAACACTGAAGCTTTCTTT. Encoded protein: CASSESWMNTEAFF.

The V call is TRBV5-1, the J call TRBJ2-7; D may be TRBD2 (5 bases). There are 13 residues in the CDR3. Trimming shortened V by 2 bases and J by 7 bases, and 13 bases separated the two germline ends. Germline V gene sequence: CDR1 SGHRS, CDR2 YFSETQ. As DNA, the CDR3 is TGCGCCAGCAGCTTCGGGATAGCGCAGGAGCAGTACTTC. It is translated as CASSFGIAQEQYF.

The chain recombines TRBV27 with TRBJ1-6; D may be TRBD1 (6 bases). Trimming pared 0 bases from V and 9 bases from J, leaving 9 bases between. Germline V gene lookup returns CDR1 MNHEY and CDR2 SMNVEV (reference sequence). CDR3 size: 14 residues. CDR3 region: CASSLSGGRSPLHF. DNA for the CDR3: TGTGCCAGCAGTTTATCCGGGGGGCGTTCACCCCTCCACTTT.

This chain links TRBV28 with TRBJ1-5, with 7 bases aligning to TRBD1. V lost 5 bases to trimming and J lost 1 base; unmatched junction nucleotides: 14. Germline V gene data show CDR1 as MDHEN and CDR2 as SYDVKM. The CDR3 loop spans 18 amino acids. CDR3 in DNA: TGTGCCAGCAGTGCAAAAAAGAAGGGACAGTGGAGCAATCAGCCCCAGCATTTT. It is translated as CASSAKKKGQWSNQPQHF. Full variable domain (rest looked up from reference TRBV28 and TRBJ1-5): DVKVTQSSRYLVKRTGEKVFLECVQDMDHENMFWYRQDPGLGLRLIYFSYDVKMKEKGDIPEGYSVSREKKERFSLILESASTNQTSMYLCASSAKKKGQWSNQPQHFGDGTRLSIL.

The chain links TRBV12-5 to TRBJ1-5; D is uncertain. The CDR3 has 15 residues. Germline-derived CDR1 and CDR2 are LGHNT and FRNRAP. V was pared by 1 base and J by 7 bases, with 14 bases between. The CDR3: CASGLASLTRQPQHF. The CDR3 nucleotides read TGTGCTAGTGGTTTGGCTTCCCTAACCAGACAGCCCCAGCATTTT. The full variable domain, its missing parts supplied by reference TRBV12-5 and TRBJ1-5, is DARVTQTPRHKVTEMGQEVTMRCQPILGHNTVFWYRQTMMQGLELLAYFRNRAPLDDSGMPKDRFSAEMPDATLATLKIQPSEPRDSAVYFCASGLASLTRQPQHFGDGTRLSIL.

The CDR3 DNA is TGTGCCAGCAGTGCCATAGCGGGAGCGGCCACCGGGGAGCTGTTTTTT. Its translation: CASSAIAGAATGELFF. V and J are TRBV2 and TRBJ2-2, with 9 bases identical to TRBD2. The germline V gene has CDR1 SNHLY and CDR2 FYNNEI. There are 16 residues in the CDR3. The V gene end was trimmed by 4 bases and the J gene end by 4 bases; junction bases not matched to a gene: 7.

The chain combines TRBV21-1 with TRBJ1-1; the D segment call TRBD1 is taken from the table without a DNA check. TRBV21-1 is a pseudogene. This CDR3 is built from 17 residues. CDR3 in DNA: TGTGCCAGCAGCAAACAAGGGCCAGGGGGCTTGGGGACTGAAGCTTTCTTT. Translation: CASSKQGPGGLGTEAFF.

The genes are TRBV6-2 or TRBV6-3 and TRBJ2-1; 10 bases are a match to TRBD1. There are 14 residues in the CDR3. Germline loops: CDR1 MNHEY, CDR2 SVGEGT. J was trimmed by 6 bases and V by 5 bases; bases with no gene match: 4. The CDR3 sequence is CASSTGQGFNEQFF. In DNA form, the CDR3 reads TGTGCCAGCAGTACGGGACAGGGGTTCAATGAGCAGTTCTTC.

The chain joins TRBV25-1 to TRBJ1-6; D is perhaps TRBD1 (6 bases). This CDR3 spans 13 amino acids. Germline V gene data show CDR1 as MGHDK and CDR2 as SYGVNS. Trimming shortened V by 7 bases and J by 8 bases, and 12 bases separated the two germline ends. The CDR3 DNA is TGTGCCAGCAAAGGTACAGGGCATTCACCCCTCCACTTT. Protein product: CASKGTGHSPLHF.